These T cell receptor beta chains were read from a single sample in a study of blood T cells in healthy people across ages. Via MiXCR, TCRdb re-called the 5' RACE reads, giving one row per CDR3 protein. The top ten clones hold over 15% of a sample with 790,000 or so distinct CDR3 sequences, about half of them seen once. The sequencing input was blood. The receptors were gathered from a man older than 75 in good health. CDR3s include the opening cysteine and the closing phenylalanine or tryptophan. A D gene is named only where the DNA matches it firmly. Clone size is not always given. Where it is, it says once, few, many or a class for expanded clones.

v_gene: TRBV29-1
d_gene: TRBD2
j_gene: TRBJ2-7
abundance: few
CDR3aa: CSAGGTSDEQYF
CDR3nt: TGCAGCGCTGGGGGGACTAGCGACGAGCAGTACTTC

v_gene: TRBV7-9
d_gene: -
j_gene: TRBJ1-4
abundance: -
CDR3aa: CASRAGATNEKLFF
CDR3nt: TGTGCCAGCAGGGCCGGTGCAACTAATGAAAAACTGTTTTTT

v_gene: TRBV19
d_gene: -
j_gene: TRBJ2-5
abundance: few
CDR3aa: CASGGKETQYF
CDR3nt: TGTGCCAGCGGAGGGAAAGAGACCCAGTACTTC

v_gene: TRBV20-1
d_gene: TRBD1
j_gene: TRBJ1-1
abundance: -
CDR3aa: CSVTQGPNTEAFF
CDR3nt: TGCAGTGTCACACAGGGGCCGAACACTGAAGCTTTCTTT

v_gene: TRBV2
d_gene: -
j_gene: TRBJ1-2
abundance: -
CDR3aa: CAKIQEEGGYTF
CDR3nt: TGTGCCAAGATTCAGGAGGAGGGTGGCTACACCTTC

v_gene: TRBV28
d_gene: TRBD2
j_gene: TRBJ2-5
abundance: -
CDR3aa: CASSSLAGGTETQYF
CDR3nt: TGTGCCAGCAGTTCACTAGCGGGAGGGACGGAGACCCAGTACTTC

v_gene: TRBV7-2
d_gene: TRBD2
j_gene: TRBJ2-2
abundance: -
CDR3aa: CASSLEGGLGGELFF
CDR3nt: TGTGCCAGCAGCTTGGAGGGAGGGCTCGGCGGGGAGCTGTTTTTT

v_gene: TRBV7-2
d_gene: -
j_gene: TRBJ2-3
abundance: -
CDR3aa: CASSVQSTTDTQYF
CDR3nt: TGTGCCAGCAGCGTACAATCTACTACAGATACGCAGTATTTT

v_gene: TRBV4-1
d_gene: TRBD1
j_gene: TRBJ1-2
abundance: -
CDR3aa: CASSQDPVPGQAKSYGYTF
CDR3nt: TGCGCCAGCAGCCAAGATCCGGTTCCGGGACAGGCCAAATCCTATGGCTACACCTTC

v_gene: TRBV29-1
d_gene: TRBD2
j_gene: TRBJ2-5
abundance: many
CDR3aa: CSVTGLAVQETQYF
CDR3nt: TGCAGCGTCACGGGACTAGCTGTCCAAGAGACCCAGTACTTC

v_gene: TRBV20-1
d_gene: TRBD1
j_gene: TRBJ1-2
abundance: -
CDR3aa: CSAPGTGGVDGYTF
CDR3nt: TGCAGTGCACCCGGGACAGGGGGCGTAGATGGCTACACCTTC

v_gene: TRBV20-1
d_gene: TRBD2
j_gene: TRBJ2-5
abundance: few
CDR3aa: CSATGSGRAFETQYF
CDR3nt: TGCAGTGCTACTGGAAGCGGGAGGGCCTTTGAGACCCAGTACTTC

v_gene: TRBV20-1
d_gene: -
j_gene: TRBJ1-2
abundance: -
CDR3aa: CSARPGGYGYTF
CDR3nt: TGCAGTGCTAGACCGGGAGGCTATGGCTACACCTTC

v_gene: TRBV28
d_gene: -
j_gene: TRBJ2-5
abundance: few
CDR3aa: CASSANGIPGETQYF
CDR3nt: TGTGCCAGCAGTGCGAACGGGATCCCCGGGGAGACCCAGTACTTC

v_gene: TRBV10-3
d_gene: TRBD1
j_gene: TRBJ1-2
abundance: -
CDR3aa: CAISAPQTGLYGYTF
CDR3nt: TGTGCCATCAGTGCCCCGCAGACAGGGTTATATGGCTACACCTTC

v_gene: TRBV12-3/TRBV12-4
d_gene: -
j_gene: TRBJ2-1
abundance: few
CDR3aa: CASSLRMAELYNEQFF
CDR3nt: TGTGCCAGCAGTTTAAGAATGGCCGAGCTATACAATGAGCAGTTCTTC

v_gene: TRBV9
d_gene: -
j_gene: TRBJ2-3
abundance: few
CDR3aa: CASSVSAVGTDTQYF
CDR3nt: TGTGCCAGCAGCGTTTCGGCGGTGGGCACAGATACGCAGTATTTT

v_gene: TRBV2
d_gene: TRBD1
j_gene: TRBJ1-1
abundance: -
CDR3aa: CASSESLSGTDEAFF
CDR3nt: TGTGCCAGCTCCGAGAGCCTCTCCGGGACAGATGAAGCTTTCTTT

v_gene: TRBV6-4
d_gene: TRBD2
j_gene: TRBJ2-1
abundance: few
CDR3aa: CASSDGGRAHNEQFF
CDR3nt: TGTGCCAGCAGTGACGGGGGGAGGGCCCACAATGAGCAGTTCTTC

v_gene: TRBV27
d_gene: TRBD2
j_gene: TRBJ2-1
abundance: -
CDR3aa: CASSLSLAGVSNEQFF
CDR3nt: TGTGCCAGCAGTTTGAGCCTAGCGGGAGTGTCGAATGAGCAGTTCTTC

v_gene: TRBV19
d_gene: -
j_gene: TRBJ2-1
abundance: few
CDR3aa: CASSSPGAGASYNEQFF
CDR3nt: TGTGCCAGTAGTTCCCCCGGGGCGGGGGCCTCCTACAATGAGCAGTTCTTC

v_gene: TRBV6-5
d_gene: TRBD1
j_gene: TRBJ2-7
abundance: many
CDR3aa: CASSSPGQGSYEQYF
CDR3nt: TGTGCCAGCAGCTCTCCGGGACAGGGATCCTACGAGCAGTACTTC

v_gene: TRBV6-6
d_gene: -
j_gene: TRBJ2-7
abundance: -
CDR3aa: CASSLTRESTEQYF
CDR3nt: TGTGCCAGCAGCCTTACGAGGGAGTCGACCGAGCAGTACTTC

v_gene: TRBV20-1
d_gene: -
j_gene: TRBJ1-1
abundance: -
CDR3aa: CSAVKSNLNTEAFF
CDR3nt: TGCAGTGCTGTTAAATCAAATTTGAACACTGAAGCTTTCTTT

v_gene: TRBV10-3
d_gene: -
j_gene: TRBJ2-3
abundance: -
CDR3aa: CAISVFGAPSTGTQYF
CDR3nt: TGTGCCATCAGTGTGTTCGGGGCGCCTAGCACAGGTACGCAGTATTTT

v_gene: TRBV6-5
d_gene: TRBD2
j_gene: TRBJ2-1
abundance: -
CDR3aa: CASSYRLAGLFEQFF
CDR3nt: TGTGCCAGCAGTTATAGGCTAGCGGGGCTTTTTGAGCAGTTCTTC

v_gene: TRBV9
d_gene: -
j_gene: TRBJ2-6
abundance: few
CDR3aa: CASSPSSSSGGSGANVLTF
CDR3nt: TGTGCCAGCAGCCCTAGCTCTTCGTCAGGGGGGTCTGGGGCCAACGTCCTGACTTTC

v_gene: TRBV20-1
d_gene: -
j_gene: TRBJ2-7
abundance: -
CDR3aa: CSAPVGLEQYF
CDR3nt: TGCAGTGCCCCGGTAGGGCTCGAGCAGTACTTC

v_gene: TRBV7-2
d_gene: -
j_gene: TRBJ1-2
abundance: -
CDR3aa: CASSLDGRPNYGYTF
CDR3nt: TGTGCCAGCAGCTTAGACGGCAGACCTAACTATGGCTACACCTTC

v_gene: TRBV6-1
d_gene: TRBD1
j_gene: TRBJ1-5
abundance: few
CDR3aa: CASDRGQPQHF
CDR3nt: TGTGCCAGCGACAGGGGTCAGCCCCAGCATTTT

v_gene: TRBV18
d_gene: -
j_gene: TRBJ2-5
abundance: -
CDR3aa: CASSGTKGETQYF
CDR3nt: TGTGCCAGCTCAGGTACGAAGGGGGAGACCCAGTACTTC

v_gene: TRBV7-2
d_gene: TRBD2
j_gene: TRBJ2-1
abundance: -
CDR3aa: CASSLWTSVHEQFF
CDR3nt: TGTGCCAGCAGCTTATGGACTAGCGTCCATGAGCAGTTCTTC

v_gene: TRBV7-9
d_gene: TRBD2
j_gene: TRBJ2-7
abundance: -
CDR3aa: CASSLVLAGGPRYEQYF
CDR3nt: TGTGCCAGCAGCTTAGTATTAGCGGGAGGGCCTAGATACGAGCAGTACTTC

v_gene: TRBV7-2
d_gene: -
j_gene: TRBJ2-2
abundance: -
CDR3aa: CASSSNRRNTGELFF
CDR3nt: TGTGCCAGCAGCTCCAATCGGAGAAACACCGGGGAGCTGTTTTTT

v_gene: TRBV20-1
d_gene: TRBD1
j_gene: TRBJ2-7
abundance: -
CDR3aa: CSARDLQGGSSYEQYF
CDR3nt: TGCAGTGCTAGAGATCTACAGGGGGGTAGCTCCTACGAGCAGTACTTC

v_gene: TRBV20-1
d_gene: TRBD1
j_gene: TRBJ1-6
abundance: -
CDR3aa: CSAAMGQGFNSPLHF
CDR3nt: TGCAGTGCTGCCATGGGACAGGGTTTTAATTCACCCCTCCACTTT

v_gene: TRBV12-3/TRBV12-4
d_gene: -
j_gene: TRBJ1-2
abundance: -
CDR3aa: CASKVDTNYGYTF
CDR3nt: TGTGCCAGCAAGGTGGACACGAACTATGGCTACACCTTC

v_gene: TRBV20-1
d_gene: -
j_gene: TRBJ2-3
abundance: -
CDR3aa: CSARRDSLGDTQYF
CDR3nt: TGCAGTGCTAGACGGGATTCCTTGGGGGATACGCAGTATTTT

v_gene: TRBV5-1
d_gene: -
j_gene: TRBJ2-3
abundance: few
CDR3aa: CASSLDGGSGTDTQYF
CDR3nt: TGCGCCAGCAGCTTGGATGGGGGAAGCGGCACAGATACGCAGTATTTT

v_gene: TRBV6-2/TRBV6-3
d_gene: -
j_gene: TRBJ1-5
abundance: -
CDR3aa: CASSAHGQPQHF
CDR3nt: TGTGCCAGCAGTGCTCATGGGCAGCCCCAGCATTTT

v_gene: TRBV6-2/TRBV6-3
d_gene: -
j_gene: TRBJ1-6
abundance: few
CDR3aa: CASNHLTGRKASPLHF
CDR3nt: TGTGCCAGCAATCACTTAACGGGACGGAAAGCTTCACCCCTCCACTTT

v_gene: TRBV29-1
d_gene: -
j_gene: TRBJ1-2
abundance: -
CDR3aa: CSVLGDGYTF
CDR3nt: TGCAGCGTTCTGGGGGATGGCTACACCTTC

v_gene: TRBV4-3
d_gene: TRBD1
j_gene: TRBJ2-7
abundance: many
CDR3aa: CASSPMTGGSYEQYF
CDR3nt: TGCGCCAGCAGCCCCATGACAGGGGGTTCCTACGAGCAGTACTTC

v_gene: TRBV29-1
d_gene: -
j_gene: TRBJ2-5
abundance: many
CDR3aa: CSSGEETQYF
CDR3nt: TGCAGCTCGGGAGAAGAGACCCAGTACTTC